This TCR beta chain appears in the sequencing data of a study of radiotherapy plus CTLA-4 blockade in lung cancer. Broader study findings: Early shifts in blood T cell clones, with interferon-beta, reportedly predicted response best. Tumor-derived TCR clones expanded in blood after radiotherapy plus ipilimumab.

CDR3 length equals 16 residues. The V end was cut by 5 bases, the J end by 4 bases, with 18 bases between. Germline CDR1 is SGHNT and CDR2 is YENEEA. The method was immunoSEQ multiplex PCR; TCRdb's version includes in-frame clones alone and lacks a portion of them. Among some 74,000 clones listed, more than 75% were seen once. On this clone: Its target is unknown.

Focal radiation plus CTLA-4 blockade with ipilimumab was given to patients with chemo-refractory metastatic non-small-cell lung cancer. The chain joins TRBV11-3 to TRBJ2-1, with D perhaps assigned TRBD1 or TRBD2 (5 bases each). Sequencing used peripheral blood, obtained from a patient treated with radiotherapy plus ipilimumab. The sequence was obtained from a human donor with non-small cell lung cancer who had a complete response to radiotherapy plus ipilimumab. The DNA for the CDR3 is TGTGCCAGCAGCCCCGGGGAAGATGGGGGTTACAATGAGCAGTTCTTC. Protein sequence: CASSPGEDGGYNEQFF.